A single sample is the source of the 2 T cell receptor beta chains below, sequenced in a study of CD8 T cells in ankylosing spondylitis (dated by TCRdb to 2017 to 2019). Receptors were amplified or captured by 5' RACE. The run used an Illumina HiSeq 2500. The public sequencing data were trimmed at Q25 with fastp and processed into clonotypes with MiXCR by TCRdb, which kept only in-frame beta chains. Each entry merges the rows of one CDR3 protein and shows their most common DNA and genes. For this sample the table gives some 38,000 distinct CDR3 sequences, of which around 3% were detected only once. The ten largest clones take up about 3% of the sample. Sequenced: blood, either unsorted or a sorted T cell fraction (not recorded which). Receptors originate from a male donor with ankylosing spondylitis or in good health (not recorded which).

Ten or more counts support this clonotype. V is TRBV9 and J is TRBJ2-6, with 11 bases that match TRBD1. Germline values: CDR1 SGDLS, CDR2 YYNGEE. The V segment lost 4 bases and the J segment 0 bases; nucleotides outside the gene matches: 3. This CDR3 contains 17 residues. CDR3 bases: TGTGCCAGCAGCCCAGGGACAGGGGGCTCTGGGGCCAACGTCCTGACTTTC. Residues: CASSPGTGGSGANVLTF.

V gene TRBV9 combines with J gene TRBJ2-3; TRBD2 matches 8 bases. J gave up 3 bases and V 4 bases, and 10 bases lay outside the gene matches. In germline, CDR1 is SGDLS, CDR2 YYNGEE. The CDR3 loop spans 16 amino acids. Written as DNA, the CDR3 is TGTGCCAGCAGCCTCGGAGGGAGCGGGGGAACAGATACGCAGTATTTT. This codes for CASSLGGSGGTDTQYF.